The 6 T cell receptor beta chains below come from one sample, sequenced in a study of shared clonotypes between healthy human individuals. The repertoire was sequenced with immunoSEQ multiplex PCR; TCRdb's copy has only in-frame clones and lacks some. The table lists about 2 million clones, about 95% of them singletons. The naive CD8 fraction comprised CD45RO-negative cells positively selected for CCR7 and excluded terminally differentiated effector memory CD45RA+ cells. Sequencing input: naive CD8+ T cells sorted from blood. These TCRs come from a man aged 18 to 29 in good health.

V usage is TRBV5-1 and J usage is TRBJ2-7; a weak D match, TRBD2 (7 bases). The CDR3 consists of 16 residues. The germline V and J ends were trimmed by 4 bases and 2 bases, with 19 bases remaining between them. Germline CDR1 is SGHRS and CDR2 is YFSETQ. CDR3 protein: CASSLDSGMGTYEQYF. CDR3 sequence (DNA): TGCGCCAGCAGCCTGGACAGCGGGATGGGGACCTACGAGCAGTACTTC.

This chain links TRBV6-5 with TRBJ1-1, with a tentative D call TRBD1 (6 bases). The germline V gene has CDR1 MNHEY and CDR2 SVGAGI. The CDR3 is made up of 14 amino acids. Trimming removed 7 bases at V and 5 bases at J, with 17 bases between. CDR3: CASNHREGGTEAFF. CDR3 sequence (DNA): TGTGCCAGCAATCACAGGGAAGGAGGGACTGAAGCTTTCTTT.

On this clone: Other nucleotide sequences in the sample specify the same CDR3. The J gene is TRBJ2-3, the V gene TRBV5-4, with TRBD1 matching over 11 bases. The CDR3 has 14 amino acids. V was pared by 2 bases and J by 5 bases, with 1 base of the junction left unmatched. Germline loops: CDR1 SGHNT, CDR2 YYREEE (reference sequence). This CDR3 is CASSFGTGGDTQYF. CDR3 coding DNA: TGTGCCAGCAGCTTTGGGACAGGGGGAGATACGCAGTATTTT.

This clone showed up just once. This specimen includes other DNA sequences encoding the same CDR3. DNA of the CDR3: TGCAGTGCTAGAGCGATAGATACGCAGTATTTT. Protein: CSARAIDTQYF. V is TRBV20-1 and J is TRBJ2-3; D remains ambiguous. V lost 1 base and J 5 bases, leaving 4 bases between the germline ends. CDR1 and CDR2 (germline): DFQATT, SNEGSKA (reference sequence). The CDR3 is made up of 11 amino acids.

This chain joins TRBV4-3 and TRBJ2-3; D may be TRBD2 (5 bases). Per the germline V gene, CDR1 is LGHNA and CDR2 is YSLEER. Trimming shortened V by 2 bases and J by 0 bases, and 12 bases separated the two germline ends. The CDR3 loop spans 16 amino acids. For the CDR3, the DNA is TGCGCCAGCAGCCAATTATACCTAGCTAGCACAGATACGCAGTATTTT. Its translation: CASSQLYLASTDTQYF.

The CDR3 loop is CASSYSDGVATEAFF. In nucleotides, the CDR3 is TGTGCCAGCAGTTACTCTGACGGGGTGGCCACTGAAGCTTTCTTT. The chain recombines TRBV6-5 with TRBJ1-1; no definite D call. Trimming pared 0 bases from V and 4 bases from J, leaving 12 bases between. This CDR3 has 15 residues. Germline CDR1 MNHEY, CDR2 SVGAGI.